This T cell receptor (beta chain) derives from a study of CD8+ T cells in alopecia areata. Study as a whole: Oral tofacitinib, 5 to 10 mg twice daily, was given in an open-label trial. Patients given treatment had severity scored by the percentage of scalp area affected.

The study's findings and limits: In scalp, tofacitinib significantly decreased clonality and expanded CD8+ clones among the top 100. Many of the expanded lesional clones endured in scalp and blood while on tofacitinib.

It was cDNA, reverse transcribed from extracted RNA, that served as the sequencing template. The table came from immunoSEQ multiplex PCR; TCRdb's copy has only in-frame clones and leaves some out. The repertoire holds 90,000 to 120,000 clones, with over 80% as singletons. Noted treatment: oral pan-JAK inhibitor, 5-10 mg twice daily. With regard to this clone: Its specificity is unknown.

The CDR3 length is 15 residues. V was pared by 4 bases and J by 0 bases, with 6 bases of the junction left unmatched. CDR1 is MNHEY and CDR2 is SMNVEV in the germline V gene (reference sequence). The chain has TRBV27 and TRBJ2-7, with 7 bases identical to TRBD1. Source: CD8+ T cells sorted from blood, taken at week 24, from a patient treated with tofacitinib. The source is a human donor with alopecia areata. CDR3 coding DNA: TGTGCCAGCAGTTCTAGGGGGCTGGGCTCCTACGAGCAGTACTTC. Translating gives CASSSRGLGSYEQYF.